The rows below give T cell receptor beta chains drawn from one sample of a study of T cells in localized non-small cell lung cancer. TCRdb's table, derived via immunoSEQ multiplex PCR, lists solely in-frame clones and lacks some. The profile shows 40,000 to 60,000 clones, about 88% of them singletons. The input for sequencing was PBMCs, taken before any cancer treatment. These receptors came from a female donor with stage II lung adenocarcinoma. Both conserved end residues are part of each CDR3. A D gene is named only where the DNA matches it firmly. Clone size is not always given. Where it is, it says once, few, many or a class for expanded clones.

once,TRBV9,TRBD1,TRBJ1-2,CASSQMGQPYGYTF,TGTGCCAGCAGCCAAATGGGACAGCCCTATGGCTACACCTTC
once,TRBV11-2,TRBD1,TRBJ2-1,CASSYLGDRAYNEQFF,TGTGCCAGCAGCTATCTCGGGGACAGGGCCTACAATGAGCAGTTCTTC
-,TRBV11-2,-,TRBJ1-3,CASSLAAISGNTIYF,TGTGCCAGCAGCTTAGCGGCAATCTCTGGAAACACCATATATTTT
-,TRBV25-1,TRBD1,TRBJ2-7,CASSKGSGGTDEQYF,TGTGCCAGCAGCAAGGGATCAGGGGGCACGGACGAGCAGTACTTC
-,TRBV27,-,TRBJ2-1,CASSPLPSSYNEQFF,TGTGCCAGCAGCCCCCTGCCGAGCTCCTACAATGAGCAGTTCTTC
-,TRBV5-1,TRBD1,TRBJ1-5,CASSFSGQGNQPQHF,TGCGCCAGCAGTTTCAGCGGACAGGGAAATCAGCCCCAGCATTTT
few,TRBV19,TRBD1,TRBJ1-2,CATSGQPPYGYTF,TGTGCCACCTCGGGACAGCCACCATATGGCTACACCTTC
-,TRBV19,-,TRBJ1-1,CASSGHSADTEAFF,TGTGCCAGTAGTGGACACTCAGCGGACACTGAAGCTTTCTTT
-,TRBV7-3,-,TRBJ2-2,CASRRGINTGELFF,TGTGCCAGCCGTCGGGGGATAAACACCGGGGAGCTGTTTTTT
-,TRBV5-1,TRBD2,TRBJ2-7,CASSSELAGSFSSYEQYF,TGCGCCAGCAGCTCAGAACTAGCGGGTTCTTTTAGCTCCTACGAGCAGTACTTC
-,TRBV5-6,-,TRBJ2-5,CASSLMGGQEETQYF,TGTGCCAGCAGCTTGATGGGGGGTCAGGAAGAGACCCAGTACTTC
-,TRBV5-1,-,TRBJ1-6,CASSFDPDKPNSPLHF,TGCGCCAGCAGCTTTGACCCGGATAAGCCTAATTCACCCCTCCACTTT
-,TRBV30,TRBD1,TRBJ1-2,CAWGTGGAGGYTF,TGTGCCTGGGGCACAGGGGGCGCGGGTGGCTACACCTTC
-,TRBV5-1,-,TRBJ1-2,CASSLDVKGYGYTF,TGCGCCAGCAGCTTGGATGTCAAGGGCTATGGCTACACCTTC
once,TRBV30,-,TRBJ1-5,CAFSAGLSSNQPQHF,TGTGCGTTCTCAGCAGGACTCAGTTCCAATCAGCCCCAGCATTTT
-,TRBV27,-,TRBJ1-5,CASSPSSGDSNQPQHF,TGTGCCAGCAGTCCCTCGAGTGGGGATAGCAATCAGCCCCAGCATTTT